This TCR beta chain stems from a study of blood T cell repertoires in COVID-19. Study at large: Sites across the United States, Italy and Spain contributed samples from acute and convalescent COVID-19. In each case, the material was cDNA or gDNA derived from T cells, B-cell-depleted T cells, or PBMCs.

Trimming took off 2 bases at V and 2 bases at J, with 6 bases between the two ends. CDR3 length equals 13 residues. Germline CDR1 reads SNHLY; CDR2 reads FYNNEI. In the original workflow: Reference gene primer amplification gave estimated nucleated cell counts. Produced via immunoSEQ multiplex PCR; TCRdb's table is partial and in-frame only. D and trimming were read from the DNA, whereas the V and J calls and clone size are those reported in that table. The sample has 300,000 or so clones; approximately 87% are singletons. The material sequenced was peripheral blood. The chain uses TRBV2 and TRBJ1-1; no clear D. This receptor was identified in a woman in her 50s who had recovered from COVID-19. CDR3 protein: CASSESPNTEAFF. CDR3 DNA sequence: TGTGCCAGCAGTGAAAGCCCCAACACTGAAGCTTTCTTT.